The 5 T cell receptor beta chains given below trace back to one sample, sequenced in a study of regulatory T cells in long-lasting Graves disease. Assembly of TCR beta libraries relied on iRepertoire HTBI primers together with Arm-PCR of CDR3 regions. TCRdb independently ran MiXCR on the multiplex PCR reads; one entry per CDR3 protein. The data contain 250,000 to 300,000 distinct CDR3 sequences, around 20% of them singletons. Stated time point: persistent/refractory GD, antithyroid drugs over 5 years with positive TRAb. Making the TCR library involved RNA that had been extracted from PBMCs. Material: peripheral blood mononuclear cells (PBMCs), obtained when the disease was refractory, from a patient treated with antithyroid drugs. These receptors originate from a female donor with Graves disease.

This clonotype occurred many times. The chain carries TRBV3-1 and TRBJ1-2, with D unresolved. The V and J ends lost 0 bases and 7 bases respectively, with 6 bases between them. The germline CDR1 and CDR2 sequences are LGHDT and YNNKEL (reference sequence). The CDR3 has 12 amino acids. In DNA, the CDR3 is TGTGCCAGCAGCCAAGACGAGAGTGGCTACACCTTC. Translating it yields CASSQDESGYTF.

This clonotype has a handful of counts. The chain combines TRBV7-9 with TRBJ2-5, with 8 bases fitting TRBD2. The DNA matches TRBJ2-1 better at its end, which makes the J call doubtful. CDR3 length: 15 amino acids. Germline V CDR1 and CDR2: SEHNR, FQNEAQ (reference sequence). The CDR3 coding sequence is TGTGCCAGCAGGAAAAACCTAGCGGGTGCTTGGGAGCAGTTCTTC. It is translated as CASRKNLAGAWEQFF.

The sample holds many counts of this clonotype. This rearrangement joins TRBV20-1 to TRBJ1-2; TRBD1 matches 7 bases. CDR3 size: 15 residues. Germline CDR1 reads DFQATT; CDR2 reads SNEGSKA (reference sequence). The junction had 9 bases not matched to a gene; V was cut back by 0 bases and J by 5 bases. The CDR3 DNA is TGCAGTGCTAGAGATTCCGCAGGGGGAGATTATGGCTACACCTTC. Its protein product is CSARDSAGGDYGYTF.

This clonotype was counted ten times or more. The chain couples TRBV12-3 or TRBV12-4 to TRBJ1-1; TRBD1 matches at 10 bases. This CDR3 is built from 17 residues. With 5 bases clipped from V and 2 bases from J, the junction kept 11 bases outside the gene matches. CDR3 DNA: TGTGCCAGCAGTAAGGACAGGGGGATCGTAGAAAACACTGAAGCTTTCTTT. Amino acid sequence: CASSKDRGIVENTEAFF.

The V and J genes are TRBV29-1 and TRBJ1-2, with D possibly TRBD1 on 6 matching bases. The CDR3 spans 14 residues. The germline CDR1 and CDR2 sequences are SQVTM and ANQGSEA. V shed 0 bases and J shed 4 bases, with 12 bases lying between them. The CDR3 here is CSVEEDRGTYGYTF. The CDR3 bases are TGCAGCGTTGAAGAGGACAGAGGAACCTATGGCTACACCTTC. The full variable domain, in which reference TRBV29-1 and TRBJ1-2 provide the parts outside the CDR3, is SAVISQKPSRDICQRGTSLTIQCQVDSQVTMMFWYRQQPGQSLTLIATANQGSEATYESGFVIDKFPISRPNLTFSTLTVSNMSPEDSSIYLCSVEEDRGTYGYTFGSGTRLTVV.